This entry concerns a single T cell receptor beta chain. Germline values: CDR1 MNHEY, CDR2 SMNVEV (reference sequence). The V end lost 0 bases, the J end lost 2 bases, and 7 bases lay between the germline ends. The CDR3 is 15 amino acids. Both 60 Vbeta primers and 13 Jbeta primers went into the PCR. TCRdb's copy holds only in-frame clones and misses some; the assay was immunoSEQ multiplex PCR. The sample records approximately 170,000 clones, approximately 67% being singletons. The data were obtained in a study of cytomegalovirus exposure and HLA in healthy donors. This clonotype originated in a man in his forties or fifties in good health and CMV-seronegative. The chain is built from TRBV27 and TRBJ1-4; perhaps TRBD1 as D (5 bases). Sequencing was carried out using PBMCs. CDR3 nucleotides: TGTGCCAGCAGTTTATCCAGGGTGACTAATGAAAAACTGTTTTTT. This sequence encodes CASSLSRVTNEKLFF. The full variable domain, with the rest looked up from reference TRBV27 and TRBJ1-4, is EAQVTQNPRYLITVTGKKLTVTCSQNMNHEYMSWYRQDPGLGLRQIYYSMNVEVTDKGDVPEGYKVSRKEKRNFPLILESPSPNQTSLYFCASSLSRVTNEKLFFGSGTQLSVL.